A single sample gave rise to the 10 T cell receptor beta chains below, sequenced in a study of PD-1 blockade in classical Hodgkin lymphoma. Relapses following autologous stem cell transplantation were seen in all patients, with brentuximab vedotin exposure varying. Repertoires were generated with immunoSEQ multiplex PCR, while TCRdb's copy carries only in-frame clones and drops some. The table includes roughly 140,000 clones, just under 80% detected once. The sequencing used peripheral blood mononuclear cells (PBMCs), collected before the second cycle of nivolumab. The receptors were gathered from a human donor with classical Hodgkin lymphoma.

In its sample, this clone was seen many times. The CDR3 region is CAISEGPGQGLYEQYF. CDR3 sequence (DNA): TGTGCCATCAGTGAGGGCCCGGGACAGGGGCTCTACGAGCAGTACTTC. This chain uses TRBV10-3 with TRBJ2-7; 10 nucleotides line up with TRBD1. Germline V gene lookup returns CDR1 ENHRY and CDR2 SYGVKD. Trimming at V came to 2 bases and at J to 3 bases, leaving 7 bases not matched to a gene. CDR3 length: 16 amino acids.

The chain combines TRBV2 with TRBJ2-1, with TRBD1 matching over 9 bases. The CDR3 extends over 15 amino acids. Trimming removed 7 bases from V and 3 bases from J; junction bases left unmatched: 7. Germline assignment: CDR1 SNHLY and CDR2 FYNNEI. The CDR3 region has the DNA TGTGCCAGCATTACGGACAGGGGAGGCTACAATGAGCAGTTCTTC. Translating gives CASITDRGGYNEQFF.

The CDR3 protein is CASSFAGGGETQYF. The CDR3 nucleotides read TGTGCCAGCAGCTTCGCAGGGGGCGGGGAGACCCAGTACTTC. This chain connects TRBV7-9 to TRBJ2-5; TRBD1 aligns across 8 bases. Trimming took 3 bases from V and 5 from J; bases not matched to a gene: 5. Germline lookup yields CDR1 SEHNR and CDR2 FQNEAQ (reference sequence). CDR3 length equals 14 residues.

V is TRBV20-1 and J is TRBJ1-2; D gene ambiguous. Germline V gives CDR1 DFQATT, CDR2 SNEGSKA (reference sequence). The CDR3 loop spans 11 amino acids. The V end was cut by 4 bases, the J end by 5 bases, with 8 bases between. The CDR3 reads CSAKRVYGYTF. The DNA for the CDR3 is TGCAGTGCTAAGAGGGTATATGGCTACACCTTC.

V gene TRBV28 combines with J gene TRBJ1-2; D uncertain. The CDR3 extends over 13 amino acids. Germline CDR1 is MDHEN and CDR2 is SYDVKM. V shed 5 bases and J shed 0 bases, with 7 bases lying between them. The CDR3 spells CASSPNANYGYTF. CDR3 nucleotide sequence: TGTGCCAGCAGTCCCAACGCTAACTATGGCTACACCTTC.

The chain is built from TRBV5-1 and TRBJ2-2, with a tentative D call TRBD2 (5 bases). Trimming removed 2 bases at V and 2 bases at J, with 10 bases between. Germline CDR1 reads SGHRS; CDR2 reads YFSETQ. This CDR3 is built from 15 residues. In DNA form, the CDR3 reads TGCGCCAGCAGCTTATCCGGGATTAACACCGGGGAGCTGTTTTTT. Protein product: CASSLSGINTGELFF. Together with reference TRBV5-1 and TRBJ2-2, the CDR3 gives the full variable domain: KAGVTQTPRYLIKTRGQQVTLSCSPISGHRSVSWYQQTPGQGLQFLFEYFSETQRNKGNFPGRFSGRQFSNSRSEMNVSTLELGDSALYLCASSLSGINTGELFFGEGSRLTVL.

The J gene is TRBJ2-1, the V gene TRBV7-9; TRBD1 matches at 9 bases. There are 16 residues in the CDR3. Germline CDR1 and CDR2: SEHNR and FQNEAQ (reference sequence). Germline trimming cut 5 bases from V and 6 bases from J; bases unmatched to any gene: 11. CDR3 residues: CASSPVGQGGTNEQFF. The CDR3 DNA reads TGTGCCAGCAGCCCAGTGGGACAGGGAGGCACCAATGAGCAGTTCTTC.

The chain links TRBV11-2 to TRBJ2-2; 8 positions match TRBD2. The CDR3 length is 18 residues. J lost 7 bases, V lost 5 bases, and 18 bases had no gene match. Germline-derived CDR1 and CDR2 are SGHAT and FQNNGV. The CDR3, as DNA: TGTGCCAGCAGCCCCCGTTTTGGGACTAGAGATACCGGCGGGGAGCTGTTTTTT. It encodes CASSPRFGTRDTGGELFF.

In its sample, this clone was seen once. The rearrangement joins TRBV4-3 to TRBJ1-1, with TRBD1 matching 7 bases. The CDR3 totals 16 residues. The V gene end was trimmed by 3 bases and the J gene end by 0 bases; junction bases not matched to a gene: 7. The germline V gene encodes CDR1 LGHNA and CDR2 YSLEER. The CDR3 DNA is TGCGCCAGCAGCCATATGGGACAGCTTATGAACACTGAAGCTTTCTTT. Protein sequence: CASSHMGQLMNTEAFF.

This chain joins TRBV28 and TRBJ2-5; 8 nucleotides align to TRBD2. CDR3 length: 16 amino acids. The germline CDR1 and CDR2 sequences are MDHEN and SYDVKM. V was pared by 6 bases and J by 6 bases, with 15 bases of the junction left unmatched. The CDR3 DNA is TGTGCCAGCAGCTCTGGGGGTAGCGGGGACGGGAAGACCCAGTACTTC. Amino acid sequence: CASSSGGSGDGKTQYF.